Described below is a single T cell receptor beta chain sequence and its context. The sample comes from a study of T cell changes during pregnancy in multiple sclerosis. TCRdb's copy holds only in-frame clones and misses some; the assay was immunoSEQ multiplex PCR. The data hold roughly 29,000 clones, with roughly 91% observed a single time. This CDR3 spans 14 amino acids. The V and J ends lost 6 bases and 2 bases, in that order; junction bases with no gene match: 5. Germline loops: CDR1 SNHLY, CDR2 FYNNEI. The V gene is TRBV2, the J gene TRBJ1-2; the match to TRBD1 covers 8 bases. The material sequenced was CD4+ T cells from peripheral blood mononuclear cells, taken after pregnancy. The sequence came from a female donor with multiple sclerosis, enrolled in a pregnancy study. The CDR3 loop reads CASSDRGGNYGYTF. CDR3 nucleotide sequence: TGTGCCAGCAGCGACAGGGGAGGAAACTATGGCTACACCTTC.